Below, 13 T cell receptor beta chains from the same sample are listed, as sequenced in a study of identical twins. TCRdb itself ran the 5' RACE reads through MiXCR, one entry per CDR3 protein. The sample contains some 600,000 distinct CDR3 sequences, around 7.5% of which appear only once. This sample also appeared in a second study, on yellow fever vaccine responses in identical twins.

Sequencing used PBMCs. These receptors all stem from a woman between 18 and 29 years old in good health.

The chain uses TRBV12-3 or TRBV12-4 and TRBJ2-2, with 12 bases aligning to TRBD2. The CDR3 extends over 17 amino acids. The J segment lost 4 bases and the V segment lost 3 bases, leaving 6 bases of the junction unmatched. CDR3 coding DNA: TGTGCCAGCAGTTTCTTGACTAGCGGGGGCTTCACCGGGGAGCTGTTTTTT. Protein product: CASSFLTSGGFTGELFF.

V usage is TRBV2 and J usage is TRBJ2-2; 11 nucleotides agree with TRBD1. The length of the CDR3 is 14 residues. Germline CDR1 reads SNHLY; CDR2 reads FYNNEI. Trimming removed 6 bases from V and 7 bases from J; junction bases left unmatched: 4. The CDR3 sequence: CASSGQGAGGELFF. The CDR3 nucleotides read TGTGCCAGCAGCGGACAGGGGGCTGGCGGGGAGCTGTTTTTT. The variable domain in full, with the rest retrieved from reference TRBV2 and TRBJ2-2, is EPEVTQTPSHQVTQMGQEVILRCVPISNHLYFYWYRQILGQKVEFLVSFYNNEISEKSEIFDDQFSVERPDGSNFTLKIRSTKLEDSAMYFCASSGQGAGGELFFGEGSRLTVL.

The rearrangement joins TRBV15 to TRBJ2-1; D perhaps matches TRBD1 (6 bases). CDR1 LNHNV and CDR2 YYDKDF come from the germline V gene (reference sequence). The CDR3 totals 16 residues. V lost 1 base, J lost 9 bases, and 19 bases lay in between. DNA for the CDR3: TGTGCCACCAGCAGAGGCCGGACAGAATCAGTAACTGAGCAGTTCTTC. Amino acids: CATSRGRTESVTEQFF.

This clonotype showed up many times. The chain couples TRBV6-6 to TRBJ1-6; possible D gene TRBD1, 6 bases. Germline loops: CDR1 MNHNY, CDR2 SVGAGI (reference sequence). This CDR3 has 13 amino acids. V lost 7 bases and J 9 bases, leaving 13 bases between the germline ends. The CDR3 region has the DNA TGTGCCAGCACCTACAGGGAGGGTTCACCCCTCCACTTT. It translates to CASTYREGSPLHF.

This clonotype was recorded at least ten times. V is TRBV5-1 and J is TRBJ2-3, with no clear D. This CDR3 comprises 14 residues. V lost 4 bases and J lost 4, with 13 bases in between. In germline, CDR1 is SGHRS, CDR2 YFSETQ. The CDR3 DNA is TGCGCCAGCAGCCCTGGGCCTGGAGCAGATACGCAGTATTTT. As protein: CASSPGPGADTQYF.

This clonotype appeared a few times. CDR3 loop: CSARGQRVADTQYF. The CDR3 DNA sequence: TGCAGTGCTAGAGGACAGCGGGTGGCAGATACGCAGTATTTT. The gene calls are TRBV20-1 and TRBJ2-3, with D possibly being TRBD2 (6 bases). The germline V gene has CDR1 DFQATT and CDR2 SNEGSKA (reference sequence). This CDR3 is 14 amino acids long. Between the trimmed V and J ends, which lost 1 base and 4 bases, there was a span of 12 bases.

This clonotype was counted ten times or more. The chain has TRBV6-2 or TRBV6-3 and TRBJ1-1; D possibly corresponds to TRBD1 (6 bases). The germline V gene has CDR1 MNHEY and CDR2 SVGEGT. The ends were cut back, 6 bases at V and 1 base at J, with 15 bases in the middle. This CDR3 is 15 amino acids long. The CDR3 DNA reads TGTGCCAGCAGCCACAGCAGGGGCCCGAACACTGAAGCTTTCTTT. It is translated as CASSHSRGPNTEAFF.

This clonotype was detected a few times. The V gene is TRBV7-3, the J gene TRBJ2-1; D is unresolved. This CDR3 comprises 15 residues. Trimming left V 5 bases short and J 2 bases short, with 13 bases between. CDR1 SGHTA and CDR2 FQGTGA come from the germline V gene. Here the CDR3 DNA reads TGTGCCAGCAGCGTGGACGCAAGAACCTACAATGAGCAGTTCTTC. Translating it yields CASSVDARTYNEQFF. The full variable domain, in which reference TRBV7-3 and TRBJ2-1 provide the parts outside the CDR3, is GAGVSQTPSNKVTEKGKYVELRCDPISGHTALYWYRQSLGQGPEFLIYFQGTGAADDSGLPNDRFFAVRPEGSVSTLKIQRTERGDSAVYLCASSVDARTYNEQFFGPGTRLTVL.

The CDR3 here is CASSLTRGSDEQFF. The CDR3 DNA follows: TGTGCCAGCAGCTTGACGCGGGGGTCCGATGAGCAGTTCTTC. J is TRBJ2-1 and V is TRBV7-3; TRBD2 matches 7 bases. Unmatched junction bases numbered 7, after V lost 3 bases and J lost 8 bases. The CDR3 runs to 14 residues. Germline V lookup: CDR1 SGHTA, CDR2 FQGTGA.

This clonotype has at least ten counts. The chain couples TRBV10-3 to TRBJ1-1, with D unclear. With 0 bases removed from V and 1 base from J, the gap between germline ends came to 3 bases. CDR1 and CDR2 from the germline V gene are ENHRY and SYGVKD. The CDR3 runs 13 residues. This chain's CDR3 is CAISESPNTEAFF. The CDR3, as DNA: TGTGCCATCAGTGAGTCTCCGAACACTGAAGCTTTCTTT.

In this sample, this clonotype turned up a few times. V gene TRBV12-3 or TRBV12-4 combines with J gene TRBJ1-2; 7 positions match TRBD1. The CDR3 has 14 amino acids. The V gene end was trimmed by 8 bases and the J gene end by 7 bases; junction bases not matched to a gene: 13. The CDR3 loop is CASGPDRTLGGYTF. The CDR3 nucleotides are TGTGCCAGCGGCCCGGACAGGACCCTGGGTGGCTACACCTTC.

This clonotype showed up just a few times. The CDR3 DNA reads TGTGCCAGCAGCTACGCCGACACCATATATTTT. Its translation: CASSYADTIYF. The chain combines TRBV9 with TRBJ1-3; D call uncertain. There are 11 residues in the CDR3. Germline-derived CDR1 and CDR2 are SGDLS and YYNGEE. The V and J ends lost 4 bases and 8 bases respectively, with 7 bases between them.

This clonotype was counted ten times or more. The J gene is TRBJ2-1, the V gene TRBV6-1; 10 nucleotides match TRBD2. Germline V gene lookup returns CDR1 MNHNS and CDR2 SASEGT. CDR3 length: 14 residues. The J segment lost 9 bases and the V segment lost 8 bases, leaving 10 bases of the junction unmatched. The CDR3 spells CASRSGRGAGEQFF. Here the CDR3 DNA reads TGTGCCAGCCGCAGCGGGAGGGGGGCGGGTGAGCAGTTCTTC.